This T cell receptor beta chain stems from a study of control samples from healthy donors and cancer patients. Assay used: immunoSEQ multiplex PCR; TCRdb lists only in-frame clones, some missing. The sample has some 120,000 clones, over 75% seen once. The CDR3 sequence is 13 residues long. V was clipped by 8 bases and J by 3 bases, with 13 bases between them. Germline V gives CDR1 SNHLY, CDR2 FYNNEI. The chain uses TRBV2 and TRBJ1-1, with D unresolved. The receptor comes from a man aged 55 to 70 in good health. Source material: blood. The CDR3 protein is CASSNLGYTEAFF. The CDR3 DNA reads as TGTGCCAGCTCGAACCTAGGGTACACTGAAGCTTTCTTT.